This T cell receptor beta chain was sequenced for a study of cytomegalovirus exposure and HLA in healthy donors. A note on this clone: What it recognizes is unknown.

Study-wide results and caveats: Several V segments, TRBV6-2 and TRBV6-3 among them, could not be told apart and were dropped. Cytomegalovirus-associated status was assigned to roughly 160 TCR beta chains. A later analysis reportedly found that, within productive TCRs, an Asian-associated ancestry cluster had fewer N-insertions than the mean observed across the approximately 660 donors.

PCR employed 60 Vbeta and 13 Jbeta primers. Method: immunoSEQ multiplex PCR; TCRdb's copy keeps in-frame clones and lacks some. Found here are more than 130,000 clones, about four fifths of them singletons; the top ten hold around 4%. CDR3 size: 13 residues. Per the germline V gene, CDR1 is GTSNPN and CDR2 is SVGIG (reference sequence). V gave up 0 bases and J gave up 4 bases, with 7 bases separating them. The origin of this receptor is a man aged 35 to 55 in good health and CMV-seropositive. The chain employs TRBV30 and TRBJ1-3, with no clear D. The sequencing input was PBMCs. The DNA for the CDR3 is TGTGCCTGGAGTGTACTTGAGGGAAACACCATATATTTT. This sequence encodes CAWSVLEGNTIYF.